This TCR beta chain was captured by sequencing in a study of regulatory T cells in long-lasting Graves disease (dated by TCRdb to 2020 to 2022). For the wider study: Persistent Graves' disease meant more than 5 years of antithyroid drug treatment with TSH receptor autoantibodies that stayed positive. TCR sequencing covered some 13 persistent and 20 newly diagnosed Graves' disease patients, some 33 samples in total. Antithyroid drugs had been taken for around 9.8 years on average by persistent Graves' disease patients in the clinical cohort. The study was conducted in China and was registered as a clinical trial. This study used TCR sequencing and RNA sequencing of peripheral blood to compare persistent Graves' disease patients against newly diagnosed Graves' disease patients.

Reading the label with the study, this specimen's time point is: persistent/refractory GD, antithyroid drugs over 5 years with positive TRAb. For both TCR sequencing and RNA sequencing, RNA was extracted from PBMCs in TRIzol. Graves' disease was diagnosed according to American Thyroid Association guidelines. Patients for the study were recruited at an endocrinology department in Xi'an, China. Each patient gave approximately 8.8 milliliters of peripheral blood, collected in an EDTA anticoagulant tube. PBMCs were isolated by Ficoll Paque Plus density gradient separation without further T cell sorting. An Agilent 2100 Bioanalyzer and agarose gel were used to assess RNA quality, and a NanoDrop 2000 was used to measure RNA concentration. The paper's findings and limits, for the study overall: TRBV28, TRBJ1-2 and TRBJ2-5 were preferentially used in persistent disease, while TRBV20-1 and TRBJ2-1 were favored in newly diagnosed disease. A larger number of public clonotypes was shared among persistent patients (over 2,500) than among newly diagnosed patients (roughly 980). Lower TCR Shannon entropy and fewer highly expanded clones were observed in persistent Graves' disease patients than in newly diagnosed patients, which suggested clonal expansion. The small sample size was acknowledged by the authors as a limitation that may reduce accuracy. Sequencing and analysis were restricted to the TCR beta chain. The study examined only peripheral blood because the primary lesion, thyroid tissue, could not be accessed.

The CDR3 covers 16 residues, taking in both the cysteine and the phenylalanine. The sequence is cut down to CDR3 DNA, 48 bases in frame from base 1. V and J are trimmed by 0 bases and 8 bases, and the gene matches miss 7 bases of the junction. In the germline V gene, CDR1 corresponds to SGHRS and CDR2 to YFSETQ. To prepare the library, multiplex PCR was applied. These reads were obtained on an Illumina HiSeq 4000. iRepertoire HTBI primers and Arm-PCR amplification of CDR3 regions were used to construct TCR beta libraries. Gel purification was performed on PCR products prior to sequencing. The authors processed their data as follows. A total of fewer than 65 TRBV and some 15 TRBJ segments were identified across samples and were used for gene usage analysis of CDR3 amino acid clonotypes. Filtered high-quality paired reads were merged into contigs using COPE and FqMerger. BLAST was used to align contigs to the IMGT TRBV, TRBD and TRBJ reference genes, and CDR3 was defined following IMGT. Any clonotype with a frequency above 0.1% was counted as a highly expanded clone. Shannon entropy was used to measure repertoire diversity, and the Gini coefficient was used to measure V-J evenness. Public clonotypes were defined as clonotypes shared by more than one individual. TCRdb reprocessed the public reads (quality trimming at Q25 with fastp, clone calling with MiXCR) and kept in-frame beta chains. Duplicate CDR3 protein sequences are folded into a single record with the most common DNA and genes. V and J calls and clone size were set by TCRdb, not the authors. In this sample the table shows hundreds of thousands of distinct CDR3 sequences, 25% to 30% of which occur a single time. About 42% of the sample is taken by the ten largest.

Comment on this clonotype: The clone's antigen remains unknown. It has no much larger one-base neighbor in the sample; base qualities were not kept.

Sample: peripheral blood mononuclear cells (PBMCs), taken when the disease was refractory, from a patient treated with antithyroid drugs. The receptor was derived from a female donor with Graves disease. The chain employs TRBV5-1 and TRBJ2-1; a stretch of 11 junction bases matches TRBD1. The CDR3 region has the sequence CASSLGSGTGGDEQFF. The bases read TGCGCCAGCAGCTTGGGGTCGGGGACAGGGGGGGATGAGCAGTTCTTC.